Listed here are 9 T cell receptor beta chains from one sample, sequenced in a study of T cell responses to AZD1222 COVID-19 vaccine. TCRdb keeps only in-frame clones here, not all; method: immunoSEQ multiplex PCR. The sample gives around 69,000 clones, about 88% of which show up once; 11% is in the top ten. Sequenced material: peripheral blood, taken on day 0 of AZD1222 vaccination. These receptors were taken from an adult in good health.

The chain joins TRBV19 to TRBJ1-2, with 9 bases aligning to TRBD1. V was pared by 7 bases and J by 8 bases, with 14 bases of the junction left unmatched. The CDR3 extends over 15 amino acids. The germline V gene encodes CDR1 LNHDA and CDR2 SQIVND (reference sequence). CDR3 amino acids: CASIYSDRGSRGYTF. DNA of the CDR3: TGTGCCAGTATCTATTCGGACAGGGGAAGCAGGGGCTACACCTTC. Combining the CDR3 with reference TRBV19 and TRBJ1-2 gives the whole variable domain DGGITQSPKYLFRKEGQNVTLSCEQNLNHDAMYWYRQDPGQGLRLIYYSQIVNDFQKGDIAEGYSVSREKKESFPLTVTSAQKNPTAFYLCASIYSDRGSRGYTFGSGTRLTVV.

The gene calls are TRBV5-1 and TRBJ2-3; 8 positions match TRBD1. The trim removed 0 bases at V and 2 bases at J, leaving 5 bases unmatched. The CDR3 covers 16 residues. Germline V gene data show CDR1 as SGHRS and CDR2 as YFSETQ. In DNA form, the CDR3 reads TGCGCCAGCAGCTTGGGGGACAGGATCGACACAGATACGCAGTATTTT. It encodes CASSLGDRIDTDTQYF.

This sequence joins TRBV3-1 (or the pseudogene TRBV3-2) and TRBJ1-6; D is unclear. Between the trimmed V and J ends, which lost 4 bases and 7 bases, there was a span of 17 bases. Germline V lookup: CDR1 LGHDT, CDR2 YNNKEL (reference sequence). The CDR3 runs to 16 residues. CDR3 DNA sequence: TGTGCCAGCAGCCCCACCGCGGGAGGGCGCAATTCACCCCTCCACTTT. Its protein is CASSPTAGGRNSPLHF.

The J gene is TRBJ2-7, the V gene TRBV19, with 8 bases fitting TRBD2. Per the germline V gene, CDR1 is LNHDA and CDR2 is SQIVND (reference sequence). The CDR3 is 16 residues long. Losses at the gene ends were 3 bases for V and 0 bases for J; bases not matched to a gene: 7. The CDR3 DNA is TGTGCCAGTAGTATCTCTGCTAGCGGGCCCTCCTACGAGCAGTACTTC. Protein: CASSISASGPSYEQYF.

The CDR3 spells CASSPGLGGTEAFF. The DNA for the CDR3 is TGTGCCAGCAGTCCCGGACTGGGGGGGACTGAAGCTTTCTTT. J is TRBJ1-1 and V is TRBV7-9, with TRBD1 as a possible D gene (5 bases). V was shortened by 6 bases and J by 5 bases, with 16 bases between the two germline ends. The CDR3 covers 14 residues. Germline CDR1 SEHNR, CDR2 FQNEAQ (reference sequence).

V and J are TRBV25-1 and TRBJ1-1; the D is unclear. Germline V lookup: CDR1 MGHDK, CDR2 SYGVNS. The CDR3 totals 14 residues. V was cut by 3 bases and J by 7 bases, with 15 bases left in between. CDR3 DNA sequence: TGTGCCAGCAGTGAGGGGAGGGCGCGATTTGAAGCTTTCTTT. This codes for CASSEGRARFEAFF.

The V and J genes are TRBV27 and TRBJ2-5; D not resolved. CDR1 MNHEY and CDR2 SMNVEV come from the germline V gene (reference sequence). The CDR3 sequence is 12 residues long. With 3 bases removed from V and 5 bases from J, the gap between germline ends came to 7 bases. CDR3 region: CASSFIGETQYF. The CDR3 DNA reads as TGTGCCAGCAGTTTCATTGGGGAGACCCAGTACTTC.

The V call is TRBV28, the J call TRBJ1-6; D unclear. V dropped 5 bases and J dropped 9 bases, with 14 bases sitting between them. The CDR3 contains 14 residues. Germline V gene data show CDR1 as MDHEN and CDR2 as SYDVKM. The DNA for the CDR3 is TGTGCCAGCAGTCCACTACGGGAGGGTTCACCCCTCCACTTT. Translated, it gives CASSPLREGSPLHF.

This clone was counted a single time. This sequence joins TRBV2 and TRBJ1-5; 9 bases fit TRBD1. Germline assignment: CDR1 SNHLY and CDR2 FYNNEI. V was clipped by 3 bases and J by 5 bases; unmatched bases: 8. This CDR3 has 16 residues. In DNA form, the CDR3 reads TGTGCCAGCAGTGATGGGACAGGGAAGGTGGATCAGCCCCAGCATTTT. It encodes CASSDGTGKVDQPQHF.